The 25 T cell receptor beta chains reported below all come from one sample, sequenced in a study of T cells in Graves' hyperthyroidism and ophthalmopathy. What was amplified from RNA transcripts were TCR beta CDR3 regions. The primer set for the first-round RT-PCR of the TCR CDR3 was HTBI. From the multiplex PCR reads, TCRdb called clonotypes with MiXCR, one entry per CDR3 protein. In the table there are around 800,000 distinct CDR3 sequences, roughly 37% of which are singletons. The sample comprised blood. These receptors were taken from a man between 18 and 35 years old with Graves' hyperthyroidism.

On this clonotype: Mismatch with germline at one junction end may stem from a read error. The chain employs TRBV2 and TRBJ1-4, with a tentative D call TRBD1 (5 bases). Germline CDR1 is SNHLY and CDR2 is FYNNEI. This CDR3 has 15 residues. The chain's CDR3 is CASNLRGSPNEKLIF. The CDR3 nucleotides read TGTGCCAGCAATCTCCGGGGGAGTCCGAATGAAAAACTGATTTTT.

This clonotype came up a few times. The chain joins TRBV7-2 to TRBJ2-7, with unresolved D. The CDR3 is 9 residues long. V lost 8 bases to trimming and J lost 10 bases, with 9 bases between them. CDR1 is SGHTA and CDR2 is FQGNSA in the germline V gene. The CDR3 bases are TGTGCCAGCTCCGGTGCACAGTACTTC. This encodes CASSGAQYF.

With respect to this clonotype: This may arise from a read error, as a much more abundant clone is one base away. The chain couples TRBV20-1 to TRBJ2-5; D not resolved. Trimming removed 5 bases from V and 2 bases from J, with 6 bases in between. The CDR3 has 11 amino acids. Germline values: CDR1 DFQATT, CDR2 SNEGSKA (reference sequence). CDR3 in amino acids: CSAGQQETQYF. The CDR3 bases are TGCAGTGCTGGGCAGCAAGAGACCCAGTACTTC.

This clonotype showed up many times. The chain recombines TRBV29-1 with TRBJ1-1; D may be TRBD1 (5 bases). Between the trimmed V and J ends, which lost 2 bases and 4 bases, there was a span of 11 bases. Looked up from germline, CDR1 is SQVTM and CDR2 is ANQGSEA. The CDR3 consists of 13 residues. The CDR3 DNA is TGCAGCGTTGAATACGGGACTTTCACTGAAGCTTTCTTT. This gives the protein CSVEYGTFTEAFF.

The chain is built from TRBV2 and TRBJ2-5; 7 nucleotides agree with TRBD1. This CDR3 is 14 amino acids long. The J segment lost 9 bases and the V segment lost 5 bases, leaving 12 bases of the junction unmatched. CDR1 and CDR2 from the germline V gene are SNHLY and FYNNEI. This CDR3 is CASSPQGLNQPQYF. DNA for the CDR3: TGTGCCAGCAGTCCACAGGGGCTCAATCAGCCCCAGTACTTC.

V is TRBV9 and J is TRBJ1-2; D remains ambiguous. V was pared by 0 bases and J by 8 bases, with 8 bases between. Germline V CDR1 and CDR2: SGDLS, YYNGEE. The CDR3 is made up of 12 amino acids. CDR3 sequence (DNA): TGTGCCAGCAGCGTAGGGGCTAGCGGCTACACCTTC. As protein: CASSVGASGYTF.

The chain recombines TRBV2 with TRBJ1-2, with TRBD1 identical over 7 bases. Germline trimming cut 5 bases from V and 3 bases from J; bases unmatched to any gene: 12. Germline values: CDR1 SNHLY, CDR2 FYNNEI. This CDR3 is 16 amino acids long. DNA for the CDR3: TGTGCCAGCAGTTACTATTGGACAGGCGGACACTATGGCTACACCTTC. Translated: CASSYYWTGGHYGYTF.

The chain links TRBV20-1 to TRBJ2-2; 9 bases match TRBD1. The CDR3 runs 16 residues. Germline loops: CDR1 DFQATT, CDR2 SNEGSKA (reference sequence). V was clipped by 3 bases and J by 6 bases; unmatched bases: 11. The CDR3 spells CSARTSGTGTAGELFF. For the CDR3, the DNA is TGCAGTGCTAGGACATCCGGGACAGGGACAGCCGGGGAGCTGTTTTTT.

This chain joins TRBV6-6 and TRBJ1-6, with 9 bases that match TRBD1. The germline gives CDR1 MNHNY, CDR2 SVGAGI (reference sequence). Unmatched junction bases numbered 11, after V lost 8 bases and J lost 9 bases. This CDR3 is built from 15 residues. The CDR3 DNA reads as TGTGCCAGCGCCTTAGGACAGGGGCTCGGTTCACCCCTCCACTTT. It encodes CASALGQGLGSPLHF.

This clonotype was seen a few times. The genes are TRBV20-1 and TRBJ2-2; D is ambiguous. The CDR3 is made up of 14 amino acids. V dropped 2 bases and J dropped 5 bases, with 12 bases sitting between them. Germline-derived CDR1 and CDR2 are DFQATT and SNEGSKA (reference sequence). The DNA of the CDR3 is TGCAGTGCTAGACCAGCGTCGTCGACCGGGGAGCTGTTTTTT. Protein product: CSARPASSTGELFF.

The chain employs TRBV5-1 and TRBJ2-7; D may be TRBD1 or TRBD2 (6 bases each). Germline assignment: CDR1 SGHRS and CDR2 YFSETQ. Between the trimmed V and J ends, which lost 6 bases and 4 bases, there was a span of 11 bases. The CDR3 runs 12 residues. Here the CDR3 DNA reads TGCGCCAGCAAGGGGGGCCGGTACGAGCAGTACTTC. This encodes CASKGGRYEQYF.

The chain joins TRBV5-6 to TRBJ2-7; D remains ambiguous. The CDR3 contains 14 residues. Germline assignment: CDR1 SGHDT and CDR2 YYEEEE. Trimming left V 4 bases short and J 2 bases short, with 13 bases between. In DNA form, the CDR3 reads TGTGCCAGCAGCATGTCGGTTGAGGCCTACGAGCAGTACTTC. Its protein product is CASSMSVEAYEQYF.

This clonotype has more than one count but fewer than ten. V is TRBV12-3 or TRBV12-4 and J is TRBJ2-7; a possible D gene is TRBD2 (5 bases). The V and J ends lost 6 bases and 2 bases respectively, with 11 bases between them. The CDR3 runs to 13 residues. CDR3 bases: TGTGCCAGCAGGGAGGACCGGACCTACGAGCAGTACTTC. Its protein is CASREDRTYEQYF.

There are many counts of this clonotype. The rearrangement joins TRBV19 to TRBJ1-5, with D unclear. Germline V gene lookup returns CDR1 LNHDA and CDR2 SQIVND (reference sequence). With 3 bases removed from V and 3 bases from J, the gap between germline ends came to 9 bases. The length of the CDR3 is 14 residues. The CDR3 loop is CASSIWRANQPQHF. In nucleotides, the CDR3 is TGTGCCAGTAGTATTTGGCGGGCCAATCAGCCCCAGCATTTT.

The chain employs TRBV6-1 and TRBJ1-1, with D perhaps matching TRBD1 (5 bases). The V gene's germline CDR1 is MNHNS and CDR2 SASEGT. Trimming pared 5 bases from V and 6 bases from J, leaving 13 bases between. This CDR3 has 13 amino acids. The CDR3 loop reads CASSPGIGAEAFF. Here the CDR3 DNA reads TGTGCCAGCAGTCCAGGGATCGGCGCTGAAGCTTTCTTT.

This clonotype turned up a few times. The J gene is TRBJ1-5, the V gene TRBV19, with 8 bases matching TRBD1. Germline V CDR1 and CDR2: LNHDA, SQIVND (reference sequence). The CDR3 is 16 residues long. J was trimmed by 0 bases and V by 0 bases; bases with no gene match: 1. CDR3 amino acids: CASSIDRGHSNQPQHF. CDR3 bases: TGTGCCAGTAGTATAGACAGGGGGCATAGCAATCAGCCCCAGCATTTT.

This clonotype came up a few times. DNA for the CDR3: TGTGCCAGCAGCCAACTTACAGGGGATAATTCACCCCTCCACTTT. Its protein is CASSQLTGDNSPLHF. The rearrangement joins TRBV16 to TRBJ1-6, with 7 bases identical to TRBD1. Germline loops: CDR1 KGHSY, CDR2 FQNENV. The CDR3 is 15 residues long. Trimming cost V 2 bases and J 5 bases; bases outside gene matches: 3.

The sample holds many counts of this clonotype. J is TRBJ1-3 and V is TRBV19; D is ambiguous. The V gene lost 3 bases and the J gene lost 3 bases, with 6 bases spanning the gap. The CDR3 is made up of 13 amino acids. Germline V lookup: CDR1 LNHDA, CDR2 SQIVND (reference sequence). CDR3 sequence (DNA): TGTGCCAGTAGTATCAACGTTGGAAACACCATATATTTT. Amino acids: CASSINVGNTIYF.

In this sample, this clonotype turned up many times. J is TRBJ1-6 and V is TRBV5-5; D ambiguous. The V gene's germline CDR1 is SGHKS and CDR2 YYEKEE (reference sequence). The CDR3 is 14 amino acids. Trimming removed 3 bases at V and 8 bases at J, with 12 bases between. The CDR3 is CASSSDIRDSPLHF. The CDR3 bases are TGTGCCAGCAGCTCGGATATAAGGGATTCACCCCTCCACTTT. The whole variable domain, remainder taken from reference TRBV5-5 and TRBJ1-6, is DAGVTQSPTHLIKTRGQQVTLRCSPISGHKSVSWYQQVLGQGPQFIFQYYEKEERGRGNFPDRFSARQFPNYSSELNVNALLLGDSALYLCASSSDIRDSPLHFGNGTRLTVT.

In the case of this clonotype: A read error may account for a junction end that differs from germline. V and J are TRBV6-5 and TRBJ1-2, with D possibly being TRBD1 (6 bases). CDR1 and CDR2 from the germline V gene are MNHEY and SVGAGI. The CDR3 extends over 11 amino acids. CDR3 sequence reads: CASRGAYGHTF. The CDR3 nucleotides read TGTGCCAGCAGGGGGGCCTATGGCCACACCTTC.

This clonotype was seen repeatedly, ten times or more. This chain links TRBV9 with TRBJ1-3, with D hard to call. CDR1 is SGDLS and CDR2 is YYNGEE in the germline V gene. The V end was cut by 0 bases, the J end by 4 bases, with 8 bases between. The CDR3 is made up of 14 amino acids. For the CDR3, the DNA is TGTGCCAGCAGCGTAGCGAACAGCGGAAACACCATATATTTT. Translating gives CASSVANSGNTIYF.

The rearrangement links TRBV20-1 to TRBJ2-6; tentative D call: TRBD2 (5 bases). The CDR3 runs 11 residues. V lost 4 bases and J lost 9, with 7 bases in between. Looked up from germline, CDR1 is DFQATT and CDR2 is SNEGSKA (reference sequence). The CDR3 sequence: CSAIRDNVLTF. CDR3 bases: TGCAGTGCTATCCGGGACAACGTCCTGACTTTC.

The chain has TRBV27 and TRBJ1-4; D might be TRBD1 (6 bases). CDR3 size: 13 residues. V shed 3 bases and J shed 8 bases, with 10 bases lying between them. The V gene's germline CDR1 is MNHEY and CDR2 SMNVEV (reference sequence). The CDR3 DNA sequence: TGTGCCAGCAGTTTCAGGGGTAGAGAAAAACTGTTTTTT. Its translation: CASSFRGREKLFF.

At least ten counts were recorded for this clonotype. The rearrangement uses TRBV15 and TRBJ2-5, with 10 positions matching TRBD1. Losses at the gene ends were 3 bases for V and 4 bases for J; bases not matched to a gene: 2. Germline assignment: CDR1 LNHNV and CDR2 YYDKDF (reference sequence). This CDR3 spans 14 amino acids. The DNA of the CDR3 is TGTGCCACCAGCAGGAGGACAGGGGGAGAGACCCAGTACTTC. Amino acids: CATSRRTGGETQYF.

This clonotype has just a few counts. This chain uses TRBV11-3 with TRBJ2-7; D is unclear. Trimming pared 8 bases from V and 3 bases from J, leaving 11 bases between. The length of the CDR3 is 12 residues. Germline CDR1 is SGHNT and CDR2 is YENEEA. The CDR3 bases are TGTGCCAGCGCCCTCACAGTCTACGAGCAGTACTTC. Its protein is CASALTVYEQYF.